The rows below give T cell receptor beta chains drawn from one sample of a study of cytomegalovirus exposure and HLA in healthy donors. Here immunoSEQ multiplex PCR was the method, and the copy in TCRdb shows in-frame clones only, minus some. Of 95,000 to 150,000 clones in the sample, around 74% were seen once. Sequencing was performed on PBMCs. The receptor source for this set is a man between 60 and 70 years old in good health and CMV-seropositive. The CDR3 runs from the conserved cysteine through the conserved F or W. A D gene is named only where the DNA matches it firmly. Rows may omit the clone size; those that give it use once, few, many or a size class.

j_call v_call clone_size d_call cdr3_aa cdr3_nt
TRBJ1-4 TRBV5-6 NA NA CASSLWRGSEKLFF TGTGCCAGCAGCTTGTGGAGGGGCAGTGAAAAACTGTTTTTT
TRBJ1-5 TRBV5-1 NA TRBD1 CASSKTGGFDQPQHF TGCGCCAGCAGCAAGACAGGGGGATTTGATCAGCCCCAGCATTTT
TRBJ1-5 TRBV9 NA NA CASSVTGGGQPQHF TGTGCCAGCAGCGTAACGGGAGGGGGTCAGCCCCAGCATTTT
TRBJ2-3 TRBV19 NA NA CASSIVDSTQYF TGTGCCAGTAGTATAGTTGATAGTACGCAGTATTTT
TRBJ2-7 TRBV5-1 NA TRBD1 CASSPGTGGSEQYF TGCGCCAGCAGTCCCGGGACAGGGGGCAGCGAGCAGTACTTC
TRBJ2-1 TRBV5-1 NA TRBD2 CASSRLAGGQADNEQFF TGCGCCAGCAGTCGACTAGCGGGGGGGCAAGCGGACAATGAGCAGTTCTTC
TRBJ1-5 TRBV18 NA NA CASSPIRSSEPQHF TGTGCCAGCTCACCAATTAGGTCTAGTGAGCCCCAGCATTTT
TRBJ2-1 TRBV7-7 NA TRBD2 CASSPLAGAYNEQFF TGTGCTAGCAGTCCACTAGCGGGAGCGTATAATGAGCAGTTCTTC
TRBJ2-5 TRBV7-2 NA NA CASSPEGRETQYF TGTGCCAGCAGCCCGGAGGGCCGCGAGACCCAGTACTTC
TRBJ2-2 TRBV5-6 NA TRBD1 CASSAGTGGRLELFF TGTGCCAGCAGCGCGGGGACAGGGGGACGGTTGGAGCTGTTTTTT
TRBJ2-3 TRBV30 once NA CAWNSGPTDTQYF TGTGCCTGGAACAGCGGCCCCACAGATACGCAGTATTTT
TRBJ1-1 TRBV6-5 NA TRBD1 CASSQKTGRWTEAFF TGTGCCAGCAGCCAGAAGACAGGGCGGTGGACTGAAGCTTTCTTT
TRBJ2-7 TRBV7-7 NA TRBD2 CASTFPGGGNEQYF TGTGCCAGCACCTTTCCCGGGGGGGGGAACGAGCAGTACTTC
TRBJ1-5 TRBV28 NA NA CASSLELDIQPQHF TGTGCCAGCAGTTTAGAGTTAGACATTCAGCCCCAGCATTTT
TRBJ1-4 TRBV18 NA NA CASSPLRAQGKETNEKLFF TGTGCCAGCTCACCCCTTAGAGCCCAGGGGAAGGAAACTAATGAAAAACTGTTTTTT
TRBJ2-5 TRBV18 NA TRBD2 CASSPRRLAGGPGETQYF TGTGCCAGCTCACCCCGGAGACTAGCGGGAGGTCCGGGAGAGACCCAGTACTTC
TRBJ2-1 TRBV5-8 NA TRBD1 CASSVGTGSYNEQFF TGTGCCAGCAGCGTCGGGACAGGCTCCTACAATGAGCAGTTCTTC
TRBJ1-1 TRBV5-1 once NA CASSYGTRGTEAFF TGCGCCAGCAGCTACGGGACTCGGGGGACTGAAGCTTTCTTT
TRBJ2-7 TRBV6-1 NA NA CASSGLRSPSYEQYF TGTGCCAGCAGTGGCCTGAGGTCCCCGTCCTACGAGCAGTACTTC
TRBJ1-5 TRBV29-1 NA NA CSVQATNSNQPQHF TGCAGCGTACAGGCAACCAATAGCAATCAGCCCCAGCATTTT
TRBJ1-2 TRBV2 NA TRBD1 CASSEAGQGYGYTF TGTGCCAGCAGTGAAGCGGGACAGGGCTATGGCTACACCTTC
TRBJ1-5 TRBV7-9 NA TRBD1 CASSSDRVGDQPQHF TGTGCCAGCAGCTCCGACAGGGTAGGGGATCAGCCCCAGCATTTT
TRBJ2-5 TRBV6-9 NA NA CASSYQRQAQETQYF TGTGCCAGCAGTTATCAGCGACAGGCTCAAGAGACCCAGTACTTC
TRBJ2-5 TRBV5-1 NA TRBD2 CASRPGLAGILQETQYF TGCGCCAGCAGACCGGGACTAGCGGGGATCCTACAAGAGACCCAGTACTTC
TRBJ2-1 TRBV7-9 NA NA CASKVGEAYNEQFF TGTGCCTCTAAGGTAGGGGAGGCGTACAATGAGCAGTTCTTC
TRBJ1-1 TRBV18 NA TRBD1 CASSQGQGNTEAFF TGTGCCAGCTCACAGGGACAGGGTAACACTGAAGCTTTCTTT
TRBJ2-1 TRBV12-5 NA TRBD2 CASGLWRGEWDNEQFF TGTGCTAGTGGTTTGTGGCGGGGGGAGTGGGACAATGAGCAGTTCTTC
TRBJ2-3 TRBV9 NA NA CASSVEAGMTDTQYF TGTGCCAGCAGCGTAGAAGCGGGTATGACAGATACGCAGTATTTT
TRBJ2-1 TRBV7-2 NA NA CASSLTQGFYNEQFF TGTGCCAGCAGCTTAACCCAGGGCTTCTACAATGAGCAGTTCTTC
TRBJ1-2 TRBV27 once NA CASSFRGNYGYTF TGTGCCAGCAGTTTTCGAGGGAACTATGGCTACACCTTC
TRBJ1-1 TRBV6-1 NA NA CASSFRSGGNTEAFF TGTGCCAGCAGTTTTCGGTCGGGGGGTAACACTGAAGCTTTCTTT
TRBJ1-1 TRBV10-2 NA NA CASSEAHRDGYTEAFF TGCGCCAGCAGTGAGGCCCACAGGGACGGGTACACTGAAGCTTTCTTT
TRBJ2-3 TRBV30 NA TRBD2 CASERGGRLDTQYF TGTGCCTCCGAACGGGGGGGCCGTCTGGATACGCAGTATTTT
TRBJ2-7 TRBV6-5 NA NA CASSYSSLYEQYF TGTGCCAGCAGTTACTCGAGTCTGTACGAGCAGTACTTC
TRBJ1-4 TRBV30 NA NA CAWSLGTLRGEKLFF TGTGCCTGGAGTCTCGGGACTCTGCGGGGTGAAAAACTGTTTTTT
TRBJ2-7 TRBV10-2 NA NA CASRAGQVYEQYF TGCGCCAGCAGAGCGGGACAGGTGTACGAGCAGTACTTC
TRBJ1-3 TRBV5-6 NA TRBD1 CASSHRQGGGNTIYF TGTGCCAGCAGCCACCGGCAGGGGGGTGGAAACACCATATATTTT
TRBJ2-2 TRBV7-9 NA NA CASSSGWGPGGTGELFF TGTGCCAGCAGCTCCGGGTGGGGACCCGGGGGCACCGGGGAGCTGTTTTTT
TRBJ2-7 TRBV11-2 few NA CASSLSVGFSPGDEQYF TGTGCCAGCAGCTTATCGGTCGGGTTCTCACCCGGCGACGAGCAGTACTTC
TRBJ1-2 TRBV19 NA NA CASTPGWEANYGYTF TGTGCCAGTACCCCGGGATGGGAAGCTAACTATGGCTACACCTTC
TRBJ1-3 TRBV9 NA NA CASSVIPGNGNTIYF TGTGCCAGCAGCGTAATTCCGGGAAATGGAAACACCATATATTTT
TRBJ1-2 TRBV29-1 few NA CSVGNSYGYTF TGCAGCGTTGGTAACAGCTATGGCTACACCTTC
TRBJ1-4 TRBV19 few NA CASSYRQATNEKLFF TGTGCCAGTAGTTATCGACAGGCAACTAATGAAAAACTGTTTTTT
TRBJ2-2 TRBV28 once TRBD2 CASTLSGTSSGELFF TGTGCCAGCACCCTCTCCGGGACTAGCTCCGGGGAGCTGTTTTTT
TRBJ1-1 TRBV5-1 NA NA CASSPGWAYTEAFF TGCGCCAGCAGCCCGGGGTGGGCGTACACTGAAGCTTTCTTT
TRBJ1-1 TRBV10-1 NA TRBD1 CATSGQVNTEAFF TGCGCCACATCAGGACAGGTCAACACTGAAGCTTTCTTT
TRBJ2-3 TRBV11-1 NA TRBD1 CASTRDRYTDTQYF TGTGCCAGCACCCGGGACAGATACACAGATACGCAGTATTTT
TRBJ2-7 TRBV5-1 NA NA CASSFTGPEQYF TGCGCCAGCAGCTTTACAGGCCCCGAGCAGTACTTC
TRBJ2-2 TRBV9 few TRBD1 CASSATGVTGELFF TGTGCCAGCAGCGCGACAGGGGTCACCGGGGAGCTGTTTTTT
TRBJ2-5 TRBV5-1 NA NA CASSLVTAEETQYF TGCGCCAGCAGCTTGGTAACAGCTGAAGAGACCCAGTACTTC